This TCR beta chain was recorded in a study of cytomegalovirus exposure and HLA in healthy donors. As for the study in general: Within an early data release were about 90 million unique TCRs drawn from HLA-typed donors. Study-wide findings and caveats: Earlier findings revealed that most TCR beta V segments proved productive either about 87% or about 30% of the time.

The CDR3 spans 15 residues. Germline V gene lookup returns CDR1 MNHEY and CDR2 SMNVEV (reference sequence). Trimming took 4 bases from V and 2 from J; bases not matched to a gene: 8. This clone has just a few counts. What it binds is unknown. The PCR had 60 Vbeta and 13 Jbeta primers. Method: immunoSEQ multiplex PCR; TCRdb's copy keeps in-frame clones and lacks some. Among under 200,000 clones listed, roughly 85% were seen once. V is TRBV27 and J is TRBJ2-7, with 7 bases that match TRBD1. The sequence was collected from a woman in her thirties in good health and CMV-seropositive. Sequencing input: PBMCs. The CDR3 sequence is CASSSRDRLTYEQYF. The CDR3 coding sequence is TGTGCCAGCAGTTCCCGGGACAGACTGACCTACGAGCAGTACTTC.